This T cell receptor beta chain is drawn from a study of T cell repertoires in cytomegalovirus infection. The wider study: Based on public TCR beta signatures, there were indications of CMV infection and of a matching HLA type. Study-wide points: Identification of carriers of CMV plus the relevant HLA was performed using cumulative public TCR beta family frequency.

This clonotype was counted at least ten times. Its cognate antigen is unknown. An end of the junction differs from the germline gene, which may be a read error. This CDR3 has 14 amino acids. The germline V gene has CDR1 MDHEN and CDR2 SYDVKM. One entry per CDR3 protein results from TCRdb running MiXCR on the reads. The sample lists some 300,000 distinct CDR3 sequences; roughly an eighth were seen once. Sequencing was performed on PBMCs. The genes are TRBV28 and TRBJ2-5; TRBD2 aligns across 8 bases. This sequence was found in a human donor in good health (CMV status not recorded). Some clones in this sample may be carry-over from other donors' samples. DNA for the CDR3: TGTGCCAGCTGCACGGTGGTTCTGGGGGGACTAGGGCACTTC. Its translation is CASCTVVLGGLGHF.